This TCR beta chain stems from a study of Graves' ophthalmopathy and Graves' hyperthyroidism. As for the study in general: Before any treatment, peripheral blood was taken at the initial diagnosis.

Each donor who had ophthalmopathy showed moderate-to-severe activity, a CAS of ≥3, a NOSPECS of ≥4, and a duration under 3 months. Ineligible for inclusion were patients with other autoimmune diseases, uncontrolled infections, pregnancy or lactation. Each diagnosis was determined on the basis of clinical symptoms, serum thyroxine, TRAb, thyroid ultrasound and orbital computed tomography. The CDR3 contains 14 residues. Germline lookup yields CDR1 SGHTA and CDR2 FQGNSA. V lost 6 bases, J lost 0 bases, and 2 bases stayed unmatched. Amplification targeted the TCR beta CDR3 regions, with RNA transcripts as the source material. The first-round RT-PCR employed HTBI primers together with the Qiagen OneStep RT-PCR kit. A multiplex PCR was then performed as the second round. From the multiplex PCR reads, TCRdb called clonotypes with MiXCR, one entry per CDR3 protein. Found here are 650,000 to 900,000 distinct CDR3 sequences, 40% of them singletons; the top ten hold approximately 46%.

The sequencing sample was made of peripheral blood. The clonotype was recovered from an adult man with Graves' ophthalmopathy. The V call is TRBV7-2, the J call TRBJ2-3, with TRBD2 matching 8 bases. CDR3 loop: CASRPSGSTDTQYF. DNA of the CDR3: TGTGCCAGCAGACCTAGCGGGAGCACAGATACGCAGTATTTT.